What follows are 27 T cell receptor beta chains derived from one specimen sequenced in a study of blood T cell repertoires in COVID-19. Profiled with immunoSEQ multiplex PCR; TCRdb holds only in-frame clones, not every one. The profile shows 73,000 or so clones, approximately 80% of them singletons. What was sequenced was peripheral blood. The receptors derive from a woman aged 55-69 years with acute or convalescent COVID-19.

With regard to this clone: The sample contains more than one DNA sequence encoding this CDR3. J is TRBJ1-3 and V is TRBV5-1, with D maybe TRBD1 (5 bases). V gave up 0 bases and J gave up 1 base, with 5 bases separating them. CDR3 length equals 14 residues. Per the germline V gene, CDR1 is SGHRS and CDR2 is YFSETQ. This CDR3 reads CASSLGQSGNTIYF. CDR3 nucleotides: TGCGCCAGCAGCTTGGGACAGTCTGGAAACACCATATATTTT.

The genes are TRBV6-5 and TRBJ1-2; D may be TRBD1 (5 bases). V was trimmed by 7 bases and J by 4 bases, leaving 16 bases between them. The CDR3 is 14 residues long. Germline V gene data show CDR1 as MNHEY and CDR2 as SVGAGI. CDR3 bases: TGTGCCAGCACTCCAACAGGCGGGGGCTATGGCTACACCTTC. Translating it yields CASTPTGGGYGYTF.

This clone was picked up a small number of times. The CDR3 coding sequence is TGTGCCAGCAGTTACGGAGAGGGGGATAATTCACCCCTCCACTTT. Its translation is CASSYGEGDNSPLHF. This chain connects TRBV6-5 to TRBJ1-6; possible D gene TRBD1, 6 bases. Germline CDR1 reads MNHEY; CDR2 reads SVGAGI. V lost 2 bases, J lost 5 bases, and 10 bases lay in between. This CDR3 is 15 amino acids long.

This sequence joins TRBV3-1 (or the pseudogene TRBV3-2) and TRBJ2-2; TRBD2 aligns across 10 bases. The germline gives CDR1 LGHDT, CDR2 YNNKEL (reference sequence). V was clipped by 0 bases and J by 1 base; unmatched bases: 8. This CDR3 is built from 19 residues. CDR3 in amino acids: CASSQEWLAGALNTGELFF. The CDR3 DNA is TGTGCCAGCAGCCAAGAATGGCTAGCGGGGGCGCTGAACACCGGGGAGCTGTTTTTT.

This chain links TRBV2 with TRBJ1-4, with 10 bases matching TRBD1. The germline V gene has CDR1 SNHLY and CDR2 FYNNEI. This CDR3 is built from 14 residues. V lost 11 bases and J lost 0; bases outside the gene matches: 3. CDR3 nucleotides: TGTGCCGGAGGACAGGGGGCAACTAATGAAAAACTGTTTTTT. Residues: CAGGQGATNEKLFF.

The gene calls are TRBV6-5 and TRBJ1-1, with D hard to call. The V gene's germline CDR1 is MNHEY and CDR2 SVGAGI. The CDR3 has 14 residues. V lost 7 bases and J lost 0, with 12 bases in between. In DNA form, the CDR3 reads TGTGCCAGCACCCGGAGCCCGATGAACACTGAAGCTTTCTTT. It translates to CASTRSPMNTEAFF.

The J gene is TRBJ1-1, the V gene TRBV18, with D perhaps TRBD1 (5 bases). The CDR3 is 14 amino acids. CDR1 is KGHSH, CDR2 LQKENI, per germline. V was pared by 4 bases and J by 2 bases, with 11 bases between. CDR3 sequence reads: CASSLETANTEAFF. The CDR3 region has the DNA TGTGCCAGCTCACTAGAGACAGCCAACACTGAAGCTTTCTTT.

The chain is built from TRBV21-1 and TRBJ2-1; the table names TRBD2, a call not compared with the DNA. TRBV21-1 is a pseudogene locus. The CDR3 runs to 16 residues. The CDR3 sequence: CASSKLPGLASNEQFF. CDR3 in DNA: TGTGCCAGCAGCAAATTACCGGGACTAGCGTCCAATGAGCAGTTCTTC.

This chain uses TRBV9 with TRBJ2-2; D may be TRBD2 (6 bases). Germline lookup yields CDR1 SGDLS and CDR2 YYNGEE. There are 17 residues in the CDR3. V gave up 0 bases and J gave up 5 bases, with 17 bases separating them. The CDR3 nucleotides are TGTGCCAGCAGCGTAGTCGCCGGAGGGGTCATGACCGGGGAGCTGTTTTTT. This codes for CASSVVAGGVMTGELFF.

CDR3 in DNA: TGTGCCTGGAGTGTTGACAGTAATTCACCCCTCCACTTT. Protein: CAWSVDSNSPLHF. The chain links TRBV30 to TRBJ1-6; D is perhaps TRBD1 (5 bases). Germline CDR1 reads GTSNPN; CDR2 reads SVGIG (reference sequence). The CDR3 runs 13 residues. V was pared by 0 bases and J by 6 bases, with 6 bases between.

This clone was seen only a few times. V usage is TRBV29-1 and J usage is TRBJ1-3; D unresolved. Between the trimmed V and J ends, which lost 7 bases and 4 bases, there was a span of 8 bases. Germline V lookup: CDR1 SQVTM, CDR2 ANQGSEA. The CDR3 runs 11 residues. The CDR3 loop is CSAQFGNTIYF. The DNA of the CDR3 is TGCAGCGCTCAGTTCGGAAACACCATATATTTT.

V gene TRBV6-1 combines with J gene TRBJ1-3; D might be TRBD1 (5 bases). The V end was cut by 0 bases, the J end by 2 bases, with 11 bases between. The CDR3 spans 16 residues. Germline V gene sequence: CDR1 MNHNS, CDR2 SASEGT. CDR3 residues: CASSEAGPMAGNTIYF. The CDR3 DNA follows: TGTGCCAGCAGTGAAGCGGGGCCGATGGCTGGAAACACCATATATTTT.

This chain joins TRBV19 and TRBJ1-5, with no clear D. CDR3 size: 15 residues. From germline, CDR1 is LNHDA and CDR2 SQIVND (reference sequence). V was pared by 0 bases and J by 3 bases, with 9 bases between. The CDR3 loop is CASSIDGGLNQPQHF. The CDR3 DNA sequence: TGTGCCAGTAGTATAGATGGAGGTCTCAATCAGCCCCAGCATTTT.

In its sample, this clone was seen a few times. The J gene is TRBJ2-3, the V gene TRBV23-1, with 12 bases identical to TRBD1. TRBV23-1 is an ORF, and what it does is uncertain. V gave up 0 bases and J gave up 4 bases; unmatched junction bases: 20. CDR3 length equals 22 residues. The CDR3 protein is CASSQSLRDRGRVRVGPDTQYF. The DNA of the CDR3 is TGCGCCAGCAGTCAATCGCTCCGGGACAGGGGGCGAGTCAGGGTGGGTCCAGATACGCAGTATTTT.

This chain joins TRBV5-1 and TRBJ1-6; 8 bases fit TRBD1. This CDR3 is built from 15 residues. V trimming: 2 bases; J trimming: 7 bases; junction bases outside the gene matches: 5. CDR1 is SGHRS, CDR2 YFSETQ, per germline. CDR3 region: CASSFTDRVNSPLHF. Here the CDR3 DNA reads TGCGCCAGCAGCTTCACGGACAGGGTGAATTCACCCCTCCACTTT.

The chain recombines TRBV15 with TRBJ1-2, with 9 bases aligning to TRBD1. CDR1 is LNHNV, CDR2 YYDKDF, per germline (reference sequence). This CDR3 comprises 14 residues. The ends lost 3 bases at V and 8 bases at J; junction bases unmatched: 7. The DNA of the CDR3 is TGTGCCACCAGCAGGGGGACAGGGAAGGGCGGCTACACCTTC. Residues: CATSRGTGKGGYTF.

V usage is TRBV9 and J usage is TRBJ2-1; weak D call: TRBD2 (5 bases). Germline V gene data show CDR1 as SGDLS and CDR2 as YYNGEE. CDR3 size: 16 residues. Trimming pared 0 bases from V and 4 bases from J, leaving 14 bases between. The CDR3 region is CASSVVALAAYNEQFF. In DNA, the CDR3 is TGTGCCAGCAGCGTAGTGGCGCTAGCCGCATACAATGAGCAGTTCTTC.

J is TRBJ2-7 and V is TRBV5-4; unclear D gene. The V and J ends lost 3 bases and 2 bases respectively, with 3 bases between them. The CDR3 consists of 11 residues. Germline CDR1 is SGHNT and CDR2 is YYREEE (reference sequence). The CDR3, as DNA: TGTGCCAGCAGCTCCACCTACGAGCAGTACTTC. It specifies CASSSTYEQYF.

This clone came up a few times. This sequence joins TRBV3-1 (or the pseudogene TRBV3-2) and TRBJ2-1; TRBD2 matches at 16 bases. With 6 bases clipped from V and 9 bases from J, the junction kept 11 bases outside the gene matches. CDR1 is LGHDT, CDR2 YNNKEL, per germline (reference sequence). CDR3 size: 17 residues. The DNA of the CDR3 is TGTGCCAGCAGTCGCGGGACTAGCGGGGGGGCATCGGTTGAGCAGTTCTTC. This sequence encodes CASSRGTSGGASVEQFF.

This clone was picked up a small number of times. J is TRBJ1-3 and V is TRBV19; D remains ambiguous. The CDR3 runs 16 residues. Germline CDR1 and CDR2: LNHDA and SQIVND (reference sequence). V was pared by 2 bases and J by 0 bases, with 11 bases between. Here the CDR3 reads CASSINAALSGNTIYF. CDR3 nucleotides: TGTGCCAGTAGTATAAATGCGGCACTCTCTGGAAACACCATATATTTT.

J is TRBJ1-2 and V is TRBV6-1; 9 nucleotides line up with TRBD1. The V gene end was trimmed by 0 bases and the J gene end by 5 bases; junction bases not matched to a gene: 10. Germline values: CDR1 MNHNS, CDR2 SASEGT. This CDR3 spans 17 amino acids. The CDR3 is CASSEAWPGQGGYGYTF. The CDR3 nucleotides read TGTGCCAGCAGTGAAGCGTGGCCGGGACAGGGTGGTTATGGCTACACCTTC.

This rearrangement joins TRBV24-1 to TRBJ2-7; D is unclear. Deletions cut 5 bases from V and 3 bases from J, with 4 bases between. From germline, CDR1 is KGHDR and CDR2 SFDVKD. This CDR3 is built from 11 residues. The CDR3 reads CATSAGYEQYF. In DNA, the CDR3 is TGTGCCACCAGTGCAGGCTACGAGCAGTACTTC.

The V and J genes are TRBV5-6 and TRBJ1-4, with 7 bases lining up with TRBD1. The CDR3 has 14 residues. Trimming cost V 1 base and J 3 bases; bases outside gene matches: 0. Germline CDR1 SGHDT, CDR2 YYEEEE. The CDR3 loop is CASSLTGANEKLFF. CDR3 in DNA: TGTGCCAGCAGCTTGACAGGGGCTAATGAAAAACTGTTTTTT.

This chain connects TRBV6-5 to TRBJ1-2; 8 bases map to TRBD1. The CDR3 has 15 amino acids. Germline CDR1 and CDR2: MNHEY and SVGAGI. V was pared by 2 bases and J by 2 bases, with 4 bases of the junction left unmatched. DNA of the CDR3: TGTGCCAGCAGTTACCTTCAGGGGGCGAACTATGGCTACACCTTC. The encoded protein is CASSYLQGANYGYTF.

This chain uses TRBV6-5 with TRBJ1-5; tentatively, D is TRBD1 (5 bases). This CDR3 comprises 14 residues. V was clipped by 8 bases and J by 0 bases, with 11 bases between them. Germline lookup yields CDR1 MNHEY and CDR2 SVGAGI. CDR3 residues: CASWEGYSNQPQHF. CDR3 nucleotides: TGTGCCAGCTGGGAGGGGTATAGCAATCAGCCCCAGCATTTT.

V is TRBV6-5 and J is TRBJ1-2, with D perhaps TRBD1 (6 bases). CDR3 size: 12 residues. The V end was cut by 6 bases, the J end by 7 bases, with 12 bases between. Germline CDR1 MNHEY, CDR2 SVGAGI. The CDR3 loop reads CASRQGQGGYTF. Written as DNA, the CDR3 is TGTGCCAGCAGACAGGGCCAAGGTGGCTACACCTTC.

The rearrangement links TRBV6-5 to TRBJ2-2; 7 nucleotides agree with TRBD1. V shed 8 bases and J 5 bases; nucleotides not matched to a gene: 8. The length of the CDR3 is 14 residues. Germline CDR1 is MNHEY and CDR2 is SVGAGI. The CDR3 protein is CASGPGQITGELFF. The DNA for the CDR3 is TGTGCCAGCGGACCGGGACAGATAACCGGGGAGCTGTTTTTT.